One sample yielded the 3 T cell receptor beta chains listed below, sequenced in a study of cytomegalovirus exposure and HLA in healthy donors. The PCR made use of 60 Vbeta and 13 Jbeta primers. Some clones are missing from TCRdb's copy, which holds only in-frame ones; the method was immunoSEQ multiplex PCR. The sample records approximately 90,000 clones, approximately 82% being singletons. What was sequenced was PBMCs. Receptor source: a man aged 40-50 years in good health and CMV-seronegative.

The chain employs TRBV28 and TRBJ2-7; D call uncertain. Per germline, CDR1 MDHEN and CDR2 SYDVKM. The CDR3 contains 12 residues. V was shortened by 2 bases and J by 11 bases, with 13 bases between the two germline ends. Written as DNA, the CDR3 is TGTGCCAGCAGTTTAGAGTCCCAGGTGGAGTACTTC. As protein: CASSLESQVEYF.

V gene TRBV2 combines with J gene TRBJ1-4, with a possible D match to TRBD1 (5 bases). Germline V gives CDR1 SNHLY, CDR2 FYNNEI. V lost 2 bases to trimming and J lost 4 bases, with 17 bases between them. This CDR3 has 17 amino acids. CDR3 protein: CASSEFRVGPFNEKLFF. The CDR3 DNA sequence: TGTGCCAGCAGTGAATTCAGGGTGGGGCCATTTAATGAAAAACTGTTTTTT. Using reference TRBV2 and TRBJ1-4 for the parts outside the CDR3, the full variable domain is EPEVTQTPSHQVTQMGQEVILRCVPISNHLYFYWYRQILGQKVEFLVSFYNNEISEKSEIFDDQFSVERPDGSNFTLKIRSTKLEDSAMYFCASSEFRVGPFNEKLFFGSGTQLSVL.

The J gene is TRBJ1-2, the V gene TRBV28, with TRBD1 as a possible D gene (5 bases). The CDR3 extends over 13 amino acids. Per germline, CDR1 MDHEN and CDR2 SYDVKM. V lost 2 bases and J lost 8, with 12 bases in between. The DNA of the CDR3 is TGTGCCAGCAGTTTACCCCAGGGTAACGGCTACACCTTC. This encodes CASSLPQGNGYTF.